These T cell receptor beta chains were read from a single sample in a study of human thymus T cells. The data were produced by immunoSEQ multiplex PCR, yet TCRdb's version contains in-frame clones alone and is incomplete. This table holds more than 50,000 clones, around 94% found once. Input material: blood. All receptors come from a boy under two years old with a congenital heart defect but otherwise immunologically healthy. Each CDR3 is given with its conserved first and last residue. The order of the fields is J gene, D gene, clone size, V gene, CDR3 protein, CDR3 DNA. A D gene is named only where the DNA matches it firmly. For some rows the clone size is stated as once, few or many, or as a class when expanded; others skip it.

j_gene: TRBJ1-4; d_gene: .; abundance: .; v_gene: TRBV14; CDR3aa: CASIRCPGATVILNEKLFF; CDR3nt: TGTGCCAGCATTCGGTGCCCCGGGGCCACAGTAATCCTTAATGAAAAACTGTTTTTT
j_gene: TRBJ2-4; d_gene: .; abundance: .; v_gene: TRBV7-9; CDR3aa: CASSLVRGAKNIQYF; CDR3nt: TGTGCCAGCAGCTTAGTAAGGGGAGCCAAAAACATTCAGTACTTC
j_gene: TRBJ1-3; d_gene: .; abundance: .; v_gene: TRBV15; CDR3aa: CATGLQPPSGNTIYF; CDR3nt: TGTGCCACCGGTCTACAGCCGCCCTCTGGAAACACCATATATTTT
j_gene: TRBJ2-3; d_gene: .; abundance: .; v_gene: TRBV27; CDR3aa: CASSLSRGPSTDTQYF; CDR3nt: TGTGCCAGCAGTTTATCAAGGGGACCTAGCACAGATACGCAGTATTTT
j_gene: TRBJ2-7; d_gene: .; abundance: .; v_gene: TRBV10-2; CDR3aa: CASTQLGTGYEQYF; CDR3nt: TGCGCCAGCACCCAACTAGGGACTGGCTACGAGCAGTACTTC
j_gene: TRBJ2-7; d_gene: .; abundance: .; v_gene: TRBV6-5; CDR3aa: CASSYSGPYEQYF; CDR3nt: TGTGCCAGCAGTTACTCTGGCCCCTACGAGCAGTACTTC
j_gene: TRBJ2-1; d_gene: TRBD1; abundance: .; v_gene: TRBV10-1; CDR3aa: CASSEQAGGFRNEQFF; CDR3nt: TGCGCCAGCAGTGAACAGGCAGGGGGCTTTAGGAATGAGCAGTTCTTC
j_gene: TRBJ2-5; d_gene: TRBD1; abundance: once; v_gene: TRBV7-9; CDR3aa: CASRTTGGETQYF; CDR3nt: TGTGCCAGCAGGACGACAGGGGGGGAGACCCAGTACTTC
j_gene: TRBJ1-2; d_gene: .; abundance: few; v_gene: TRBV28; CDR3aa: CASSTNYGYTF; CDR3nt: TGTGCCAGCAGTACAAACTATGGCTACACCTTC
j_gene: TRBJ2-2; d_gene: TRBD2; abundance: once; v_gene: TRBV25-1; CDR3aa: CASSALRDYRENTGELFF; CDR3nt: TGTGCCAGCAGTGCCCTCCGGGACTACAGAGAAAACACCGGGGAGCTGTTTTTT
j_gene: TRBJ2-5; d_gene: .; abundance: once; v_gene: TRBV5-1; CDR3aa: CASSLNVGETQYF; CDR3nt: TGCGCCAGCAGCTTGAACGTTGGAGAGACCCAGTACTTC
j_gene: TRBJ2-7; d_gene: TRBD2; abundance: .; v_gene: TRBV5-1; CDR3aa: CASSTSGTFSYEQYF; CDR3nt: TGCGCCAGCAGCACAAGCGGGACCTTCTCCTACGAGCAGTACTTC
j_gene: TRBJ2-7; d_gene: .; abundance: .; v_gene: TRBV2; CDR3aa: CASSVQNYEQYF; CDR3nt: TGTGCCAGCAGTGTACAGAACTACGAGCAGTACTTC
j_gene: TRBJ2-5; d_gene: .; abundance: .; v_gene: TRBV11-2; CDR3aa: CASSSKRTLKYQETQYF; CDR3nt: TGTGCCAGCAGCTCTAAACGGACTCTTAAGTACCAAGAGACCCAGTACTTC
j_gene: TRBJ2-3; d_gene: .; abundance: .; v_gene: TRBV10-3; CDR3aa: CAISGGPDTQYF; CDR3nt: TGTGCCATCAGTGGGGGCCCAGATACGCAGTATTTT
j_gene: TRBJ2-3; d_gene: .; abundance: few; v_gene: TRBV7-2; CDR3aa: CASSLAGGTDTQYF; CDR3nt: TGTGCCAGCAGCTTAGCGGGGGGCACAGATACGCAGTATTTT
j_gene: TRBJ2-7; d_gene: .; abundance: few; v_gene: TRBV2; CDR3aa: CASSDSYEQYF; CDR3nt: TGTGCCAGCAGTGACAGCTACGAGCAGTACTTC
j_gene: TRBJ1-2; d_gene: .; abundance: few; v_gene: TRBV27; CDR3aa: CASSFAGGAGGYTF; CDR3nt: TGTGCCAGCAGTTTCGCGGGGGGCGCTGGGGGCTACACCTTC
j_gene: TRBJ2-7; d_gene: .; abundance: .; v_gene: TRBV9; CDR3aa: CASSVERASYEQYF; CDR3nt: TGTGCCAGCAGCGTAGAGAGGGCATCCTACGAGCAGTACTTC
j_gene: TRBJ1-3; d_gene: .; abundance: .; v_gene: TRBV5-1; CDR3aa: CASSLGLRIRDTIYF; CDR3nt: TGCGCCAGCAGCTTGGGGTTGCGGATTCGAGACACCATATATTTT
j_gene: TRBJ2-3; d_gene: .; abundance: .; v_gene: TRBV2; CDR3aa: CASTTETYTDTQYF; CDR3nt: TGTGCCAGTACGACAGAAACTTACACAGATACGCAGTATTTT
j_gene: TRBJ1-4; d_gene: .; abundance: .; v_gene: TRBV7-9; CDR3aa: CASARTKGATNEKLFF; CDR3nt: TGTGCCAGCGCGAGAACGAAGGGGGCAACTAATGAAAAACTGTTTTTT
j_gene: TRBJ2-7; d_gene: .; abundance: few; v_gene: TRBV14; CDR3aa: CASSQAVEQYF; CDR3nt: TGTGCCAGCAGCCAAGCCGTCGAGCAGTACTTC
j_gene: TRBJ1-2; d_gene: .; abundance: once; v_gene: TRBV10-3; CDR3aa: CAIKQALHYGYTF; CDR3nt: TGTGCCATCAAGCAGGCACTACACTATGGCTACACCTTC
j_gene: TRBJ2-7; d_gene: TRBD2; abundance: .; v_gene: TRBV4-1; CDR3aa: CASSPASGNRSYEQYF; CDR3nt: TGCGCCAGCAGCCCGGCCAGCGGGAACCGCTCCTACGAGCAGTACTTC
j_gene: TRBJ2-1; d_gene: TRBD2; abundance: once; v_gene: TRBV5-6; CDR3aa: CASSRLAGSYNEQFF; CDR3nt: TGTGCCAGCAGCCGTCTAGCGGGTTCCTACAATGAGCAGTTCTTC
j_gene: TRBJ2-3; d_gene: TRBD2; abundance: .; v_gene: TRBV28; CDR3aa: CASSASSGGVTDTQYF; CDR3nt: TGTGCCAGCAGTGCCTCAAGCGGGGGGGTCACAGATACGCAGTATTTT
j_gene: TRBJ2-3; d_gene: .; abundance: .; v_gene: TRBV5-5; CDR3aa: CASSWERPSTDTQYF; CDR3nt: TGTGCCAGCAGCTGGGAGCGGCCTAGCACAGATACGCAGTATTTT
j_gene: TRBJ2-7; d_gene: TRBD1; abundance: .; v_gene: TRBV5-6; CDR3aa: CASSLGTGGYEQYF; CDR3nt: TGTGCCAGCAGCTTGGGGACAGGGGGGTACGAGCAGTACTTC
j_gene: TRBJ2-7; d_gene: .; abundance: .; v_gene: TRBV2; CDR3aa: CASSEGGWSDLYEQYF; CDR3nt: TGTGCCAGCAGTGAAGGAGGGTGGAGTGACCTCTACGAGCAGTACTTC
j_gene: TRBJ2-7; d_gene: TRBD1; abundance: .; v_gene: TRBV6-5; CDR3aa: CASSSKTGAHYEQYF; CDR3nt: TGTGCCAGCAGTTCGAAGACAGGGGCCCACTACGAGCAGTACTTC
j_gene: TRBJ2-5; d_gene: .; abundance: .; v_gene: TRBV28; CDR3aa: CASSYLDRMVTQYF; CDR3nt: TGTGCCAGCAGTTATCTCGACAGGATGGTGACCCAGTACTTC
j_gene: TRBJ1-1; d_gene: TRBD1; abundance: .; v_gene: TRBV4-1; CDR3aa: CASSGRRDRGMGTEAFF; CDR3nt: TGCGCCAGCAGCGGCCGCCGGGACAGGGGGATGGGTACTGAAGCTTTCTTT
j_gene: TRBJ2-1; d_gene: .; abundance: .; v_gene: TRBV4-1; CDR3aa: CASSQDFYNEQFF; CDR3nt: TGCGCCAGCAGCCAAGATTTTTATAATGAGCAGTTCTTC
j_gene: TRBJ2-1; d_gene: TRBD1; abundance: .; v_gene: TRBV10-1; CDR3aa: CASRDRDSYNEQFF; CDR3nt: TGCGCCAGCAGAGACAGGGACTCCTACAATGAGCAGTTCTTC
j_gene: TRBJ2-1; d_gene: TRBD2; abundance: once; v_gene: TRBV2; CDR3aa: CASRKTSGGANEQFF; CDR3nt: TGTGCCAGCAGGAAGACTAGCGGGGGGGCCAATGAGCAGTTCTTC
j_gene: TRBJ2-7; d_gene: .; abundance: few; v_gene: TRBV6-6; CDR3aa: CASSYSGEQYF; CDR3nt: TGTGCCAGCAGTTACTCGGGCGAGCAGTACTTC
j_gene: TRBJ1-2; d_gene: .; abundance: .; v_gene: TRBV5-1; CDR3aa: CASSWDTGNYGYTF; CDR3nt: TGCGCCAGCAGCTGGGATACAGGGAACTATGGCTACACCTTC
j_gene: TRBJ2-7; d_gene: .; abundance: .; v_gene: TRBV2; CDR3aa: CASNRRPRTGTSSYEQYF; CDR3nt: TGTGCCAGCAATCGGAGACCCCGAACCGGCACGAGCTCCTACGAGCAGTACTTC
j_gene: TRBJ2-6; d_gene: TRBD1; abundance: .; v_gene: TRBV6-6; CDR3aa: CASRGGAGANVLTF; CDR3nt: TGTGCCAGCAGAGGGGGCGCAGGGGCCAACGTCCTGACTTTC
j_gene: TRBJ2-7; d_gene: TRBD1; abundance: .; v_gene: TRBV7-9; CDR3aa: CASSFYQGAQISYEQYF; CDR3nt: TGTGCCAGCAGCTTCTACCAGGGGGCGCAGATTAGTTACGAGCAGTACTTC
j_gene: TRBJ2-2; d_gene: .; abundance: .; v_gene: TRBV30; CDR3aa: CAWSVVYLGELFF; CDR3nt: TGTGCCTGGAGTGTAGTCTATTTGGGGGAGCTGTTTTTT
j_gene: TRBJ2-7; d_gene: TRBD2; abundance: .; v_gene: TRBV2; CDR3aa: CASSVAAGGSYEQYF; CDR3nt: TGTGCCAGCAGTGTTGCAGCGGGAGGATCCTACGAGCAGTACTTC
j_gene: TRBJ2-2; d_gene: .; abundance: .; v_gene: TRBV5-1; CDR3aa: CASSPEKLRMGTGELFF; CDR3nt: TGCGCCAGCAGCCCCGAAAAACTCAGAATGGGCACCGGGGAGCTGTTTTTT
j_gene: TRBJ1-4; d_gene: .; abundance: .; v_gene: TRBV6-1; CDR3aa: CASSEALPGAGNEKLFF; CDR3nt: TGTGCCAGCAGTGAAGCGCTTCCGGGGGCGGGTAATGAAAAACTGTTTTTT
j_gene: TRBJ1-1; d_gene: .; abundance: once; v_gene: TRBV11-3; CDR3aa: CASSLLAETEAFF; CDR3nt: TGTGCCAGCAGCCTTTTAGCCGAGACTGAAGCTTTCTTT
j_gene: TRBJ2-7; d_gene: TRBD2; abundance: .; v_gene: TRBV5-4; CDR3aa: CASSRWTSGLYEQYF; CDR3nt: TGTGCCAGCAGCCGCTGGACTAGCGGACTCTACGAGCAGTACTTC